The rows below give T cell receptor beta chains drawn from one sample of a study of molecular identifiers for immune sequencing clone quantification. MiXCR, applied by TCRdb to the PCR reads, yields one record per CDR3 protein. The sample carries about half a million distinct CDR3 sequences, about a quarter recorded once. Sequencing was done on a sample of naive CD8+ T cells from blood, with Jurkat cell RNA spiked in. The receptors were gathered from a human donor in good health. Some libraries in this study had Jurkat cell RNA spiked in. CDR3s include the opening cysteine and the closing phenylalanine or tryptophan. The D gene is left open where the match is weak. Clone size is shown for a subset of rows, as once, few, many or a class of expanded clone.

. . TRBJ1-1 TRBV5-4 CASSHPDRGMSEALF TGTGCCAGCAGCCACCCAGATCGGGGGATGTCTGAAGCTCTCTTT
. . TRBJ2-3 TRBV30 CAWRGAAGDTQYF TGTGCCTGGAGGGGGGCCGCGGGGGATACGCAGTATTTT
many TRBD2 TRBJ2-7 TRBV4-3 CASSQGTSGGEQYF TGCGCCAGCAGCCAAGGGACTAGCGGAGGCGAGCAGTACTTC
many . TRBJ2-7 TRBV14 CASSQDEREPSYEQYF TGTGCCAGCAGCCAAGATGAGAGGGAGCCGTCCTACGAGCAGTACTTC
few . TRBJ2-4 TRBV12-3/TRBV12-4 CASIGREDGKNIQYF TGTGCCAGCATTGGCAGGGAGGACGGCAAAAACATTCAGTACTTC
. . TRBJ1-5 TRBV7-6 CASSLDGTNQPQHF TGTGCCAGCAGCCTGGACGGTACCAATCAGCCCCAGCATTTT
. . TRBJ1-1 TRBV7-9 CASSFIPNTEAFF TGTGCCAGCAGCTTTATCCCAAACACTGAAGCTTTCTTT
. . TRBJ2-2 TRBV12-3/TRBV12-4 CASSFIQNPGELFF TGTGCCAGCAGTTTTATCCAAAACCCCGGGGAGCTGTTTTTT
. . TRBJ2-1 TRBV30 CAWSVSAEQFF TGTGCCTGGAGTGTCTCGGCTGAGCAGTTCTTC
few . TRBJ2-7 TRBV20-1 CSARDPGLPYEQYF TGCAGTGCTAGAGATCCGGGACTCCCCTACGAGCAGTACTTC
few . TRBJ2-2 TRBV7-9 CASSGGTSRTGELFF TGTGCCAGCAGCGGTGGGACATCCCGCACCGGGGAGCTGTTTTTT
. . TRBJ2-1 TRBV6-2/TRBV6-3 CASRLGSVDEQFF TGTGCCAGCAGGTTAGGGTCGGTTGATGAGCAGTTCTTC
. . TRBJ2-7 TRBV4-3 CASSQDYKVSSYEQYF TGCGCCAGCAGCCAAGATTATAAGGTCTCCTCCTACGAGCAGTACTTC
many . TRBJ1-1 TRBV7-2 CASSLWGSTEAFF TGTGCCAGCAGCTTATGGGGGAGCACTGAAGCTTTCTTT
many . TRBJ2-3 TRBV28 CASSSSSGSISTDTQYF TGTGCCAGCAGTTCGAGTAGCGGATCCATTAGCACAGATACGCAGTATTTT
. . TRBJ1-1 TRBV6-5 CARSYGGDTEAFF TGTGCCCGCAGTTATGGTGGTGACACTGAAGCTTTCTTT
many . TRBJ1-1 TRBV7-8 CASSPGRGRTEAFF TGTGCCAGCAGTCCCGGCAGGGGACGGACTGAAGCTTTCTTT
few . TRBJ2-3 TRBV20-1 CSARDLSGTDTQYF TGCAGTGCAAGGGACCTTTCGGGAACAGATACGCAGTATTTT
many . TRBJ2-1 TRBV11-2 CASSLGGLLSYNEQFF TGTGCCAGCAGCTTAGGGGGGCTACTCTCCTACAATGAGCAGTTCTTC
many TRBD2 TRBJ2-3 TRBV10-3 CATGGGGAADTQYF TGTGCCACCGGAGGCGGGGGAGCCGCAGATACGCAGTATTTT
. . TRBJ2-1 TRBV20-1 CSARQVGEQFF TGCAGTGCTAGGCAGGTGGGTGAGCAGTTCTTC
. TRBD1 TRBJ1-4 TRBV14 CASSQREGTASNEKLFF TGTGCCAGCAGCCAAAGAGAGGGGACAGCGTCTAATGAAAAACTGTTTTTT
. . TRBJ1-2 TRBV4-1 CASSSRDTELDGYTF TGCGCCAGCAGCTCCCGGGACACGGAATTGGACGGCTACACCTTC
. . TRBJ2-1 TRBV11-2 CASSIQTRYNEQFF TGTGCCAGCAGCATACAAACTCGCTACAATGAGCAGTTCTTC
many . TRBJ2-3 TRBV7-9 CASSLPRDTQYF TGTGCCAGCAGCTTACCGCGAGATACGCAGTATTTT
few . TRBJ2-3 TRBV3-1 CASREEAGRIDTQYF TGTGCCAGCAGGGAGGAGGCGGGGCGCATAGATACGCAGTATTTT
many . TRBJ2-5 TRBV2 CASSGLGEEETQYF TGTGCCAGCAGTGGGCTCGGAGAGGAAGAGACCCAGTACTTC
few TRBD1 TRBJ2-3 TRBV19 CASSYRGQDTQYF TGTGCCAGTAGTTACAGGGGACAAGATACGCAGTATTTT
once . TRBJ2-3 TRBV27 CASSSGASRTDTQYF TGTGCCAGCAGTTCAGGGGCGTCTAGGACAGATACGCAGTATTTT
. . TRBJ2-1 TRBV7-9 CASSGTYTRNATNEQFF TGTGCCAGCAGCGGGACTTACACTCGGAACGCGACGAATGAGCAGTTCTTC
. TRBD1 TRBJ2-3 TRBV19 CASTTGQADTQYF TGTGCCAGTACAACCGGACAGGCAGATACGCAGTATTTT
. . TRBJ1-2 TRBV3-1 CASSQEPPTPYGYTF TGTGCCAGCAGCCAAGAACCCCCAACTCCCTATGGCTACACCTTC
many . TRBJ2-7 TRBV6-5 CASSYGVGGTYEQYF TGTGCCAGCAGTTACGGTGTTGGCGGAACCTACGAGCAGTACTTC
. TRBD2 TRBJ2-7 TRBV30 CAWIPRTSGSYEQYF TGTGCCTGGATACCCCGGACTAGCGGCTCCTACGAGCAGTACTTC
. TRBD2 TRBJ2-3 TRBV9 CAGRPPAGGSTDTQYF TGTGCCGGCAGACCCCCAGCGGGGGGGAGCACAGATACGCAGTATTTT
few TRBD1 TRBJ2-1 TRBV4-3 CASSQQQGNEQFF TGCGCCAGCAGCCAACAACAGGGGAATGAGCAGTTCTTC
. . TRBJ2-7 TRBV7-6 CASSSDSPGEQYF TGTGCCAGCAGCTCCGACAGCCCGGGGGAGCAGTACTTC
. . TRBJ1-2 TRBV29-1 CSVEEGSAPGSYGYTF TGCAGCGTTGAAGAAGGGTCAGCTCCGGGGAGCTATGGCTACACCTTC
few . TRBJ1-1 TRBV7-9 CASSLGLDPEAFF TGTGCCAGCAGCTTAGGACTGGATCCTGAAGCTTTCTTT
many . TRBJ2-3 TRBV19 CASSMLGGGATDTQYF TGTGCCAGTAGTATGCTTGGAGGAGGGGCGACAGATACGCAGTATTTT
. . TRBJ1-2 TRBV20-1 CSALEGGGYGYTF TGCAGTGCTCTGGAAGGGGGAGGGTATGGCTACACCTTC
few . TRBJ2-2 TRBV20-1 CSARANTGELFF TGCAGTGCTAGAGCTAACACCGGGGAGCTGTTTTTT
. TRBD2 TRBJ2-7 TRBV28 CASSSWTSGRDEQYF TGTGCCAGCAGTTCCTGGACTAGCGGGAGGGACGAGCAGTACTTC
. . TRBJ2-6 TRBV7-8 CASRRVTGIGGANVLIF TGTGCCAGCAGGCGGGTTACAGGGATCGGTGGGGCCAACGTCCTGATTTTC
. . TRBJ2-2 TRBV19 CASSIGAINTGELFF TGTGCCAGTAGTATAGGCGCCATAAACACCGGGGAGCTGTTTTTT
. . TRBJ1-1 TRBV12-3/TRBV12-4 CASSPSGAMNTEAFF TGTGCCAGCAGTCCATCCGGGGCTATGAACACTGAAGCTTTCTTT
few . TRBJ1-1 TRBV7-6 CASSSTDSNTEAFF TGTGCCAGCAGCTCCACCGACAGTAACACTGAAGCTTTCTTT
many . TRBJ1-6 TRBV7-9 CASSQGYSPLHF TGTGCCAGCAGCCAGGGGTATTCACCCCTCCACTTT
. . TRBJ2-2 TRBV7-9 CVSSFEETGELFF TGTGTCAGCAGCTTTGAGGAAACCGGGGAGCTGTTTTTT
. . TRBJ1-4 TRBV7-9 CASRSSLLRGGGEKLFF TGTGCCAGCAGATCCTCCCTCCTTAGGGGTGGTGGTGAAAAACTGTTTTTT
. TRBD2 TRBJ2-1 TRBV9 CASSPGLAGPATYNEQFF TGTGCCAGCAGCCCGGGACTAGCGGGGCCCGCAACCTACAATGAGCAGTTCTTC
few TRBD2 TRBJ2-1 TRBV20-1 CSARVVPTGGFWNEQFF TGCAGTGCTAGAGTTGTACCGACGGGGGGGTTTTGGAATGAGCAGTTCTTC
. TRBD2 TRBJ2-1 TRBV20-1 CSASLLAGGDNEQFF TGCAGTGCTAGTTTGCTAGCGGGAGGGGACAATGAGCAGTTCTTC
. TRBD2 TRBJ2-3 TRBV27 CASSLVLAGGPLADTQYF TGTGCCAGCAGTTTGGTACTAGCGGGAGGGCCTTTGGCAGATACGCAGTATTTT
. . TRBJ2-4 TRBV24-1 CATRGRGNDIQYF TGTGCCACCCGTGGCAGGGGAAATGACATTCAGTACTTC